These 24 T cell receptor beta chains share one sample of origin, sequenced in a study of blood T cell repertoires in COVID-19 (dated by TCRdb to about 2020). Libraries were built with the immunoSEQ multiplex PCR assay. TCRdb mirrors the immuneACCESS table, restricted to in-frame sequences. Some clones are absent from its copies; in checked studies, under half trace to an unresolved V gene, and the reason for the others is unknown. Present in this sample are roughly 280,000 clones, approximately 90% of which were seen just once. Together, the top ten hold 4.1% of the sample. Sequencing used PBMCs or T cells enriched from blood (not recorded which). These receptor sequences come from a woman in her 30s with acute COVID-19.

The chain is built from TRBV28 and TRBJ2-3; D is undetermined. The CDR3 runs to 13 residues. V was shortened by 5 bases and J by 6 bases, with 12 bases between the two germline ends. Looked up from germline, CDR1 is MDHEN and CDR2 is SYDVKM. CDR3 protein: CASSRPERDTQYF. The DNA of the CDR3 is TGTGCCAGCAGTCGACCCGAGCGCGATACGCAGTATTTT.

The rearrangement joins TRBV30 to TRBJ1-4, with 12 bases that match TRBD1. There are 16 residues in the CDR3. CDR1 is GTSNPN and CDR2 is SVGIG in the germline V gene (reference sequence). V was pared by 5 bases and J by 11 bases, with 15 bases of the junction left unmatched. The CDR3 DNA reads TGTGCCTGGGCCCGGGACAGGGGGCCTCCAAATGGGAAACTGTTTTTT. It yields the protein CAWARDRGPPNGKLFF.

This clone was found a few times. CDR3 sequence: CASSQITGQLNSPLHF. CDR3 sequence (DNA): TGTGCCAGCAGCCAAATTACGGGACAGCTTAATTCACCCCTCCACTTT. The chain joins TRBV4-2 to TRBJ1-6; 7 nucleotides match TRBD1. There are 16 residues in the CDR3. The V gene's germline CDR1 is LGHNA and CDR2 YNFKEQ. The V and J ends lost 2 bases and 6 bases, in that order; junction bases with no gene match: 7.

This chain links TRBV11-3 with TRBJ2-3; TRBD2 agrees at 9 bases. Germline lookup yields CDR1 SGHNT and CDR2 YENEEA. V lost 5 bases to trimming and J lost 2 bases; unmatched junction nucleotides: 20. This CDR3 comprises 20 residues. The CDR3 loop reads CASSPGGRWASGITTDTQYF. The CDR3 DNA reads TGTGCCAGCAGCCCAGGAGGTCGATGGGCTAGCGGGATTACCACAGATACGCAGTATTTT.

The sample holds a few counts of this clone. The V call is TRBV25-1, the J call TRBJ2-6; maybe TRBD1 (6 bases). CDR1 is MGHDK, CDR2 SYGVNS, per germline. This CDR3 is built from 17 residues. V was clipped by 2 bases and J by 4 bases, with 15 bases between them. The CDR3 DNA is TGTGCCAGCAGTGAACCCCCAACAGGGAACGGGGCCAACGTCCTGACTTTC. This sequence encodes CASSEPPTGNGANVLTF.

This clone has just one count. The V call is TRBV6-6, the J call TRBJ2-7; 7 bases agree with TRBD2. The germline CDR1 and CDR2 sequences are MNHNY and SVGAGI (reference sequence). Trimming removed 4 bases from V and 7 bases from J; junction bases left unmatched: 7. The CDR3 spans 13 residues. The CDR3 here is CASSSRREGEQYF. The CDR3 DNA reads TGTGCCAGCAGTTCCCGAAGGGAGGGGGAGCAGTACTTC.

Points on this clone: The sample holds other DNA sequences that translate to the same CDR3. The gene calls are TRBV18 and TRBJ1-1; D might be TRBD1 (6 bases). The CDR3 sequence is 13 residues long. CDR1 is KGHSH and CDR2 is LQKENI in the germline V gene. Deletions cut 3 bases from V and 1 base from J, with 6 bases between. The CDR3 sequence is CASSPGQNTEAFF. CDR3 nucleotide sequence: TGTGCCAGCTCACCGGGACAGAACACTGAAGCTTTCTTT.

For the CDR3, the DNA is TGTGCCTGGAGTGCCTTGCAGGGGGCGGGGGAGACCCAGTACTTC. Amino acid sequence: CAWSALQGAGETQYF. The chain is built from TRBV30 and TRBJ2-5, with 8 nucleotides matching TRBD1. The CDR3 runs 15 residues. V dropped 1 base and J dropped 5; count of bases not matched to a gene: 9. Germline CDR1 reads GTSNPN; CDR2 reads SVGIG (reference sequence). The entire variable domain, with the rest obtained from reference TRBV30 and TRBJ2-5, is as follows: SQTIHQWPATLVQPVGSPLSLECTVEGTSNPNLYWYRQAAGRGLQLLFYSVGIGQISSEVPQNLSASRPQDRQFILSSKKLLLSDSGFYLCAWSALQGAGETQYFGPGTRLLVL.

The chain links TRBV6-5 to TRBJ1-2, with D perhaps matching TRBD1 (6 bases). The CDR3 is made up of 15 amino acids. Trimming took 1 base from V and 3 from J, leaving 12 bases between them. CDR1 and CDR2 (germline): MNHEY, SVGAGI. The CDR3 DNA sequence: TGTGCCAGCAGTTACTTAAGAGGGGGGGACTATGGCTACACCTTC. Encoded protein: CASSYLRGGDYGYTF.

This sequence joins TRBV27 and TRBJ1-3, with 7 bases identical to TRBD1. This CDR3 spans 15 amino acids. Germline V CDR1 and CDR2: MNHEY, SMNVEV (reference sequence). After removal of 6 bases from V and 1 base from J, the junction contained 6 bases not matched to a gene. The CDR3 region is CASRPTQGSGNTIYF. As DNA, the CDR3 is TGTGCCAGCAGGCCCACACAGGGGTCTGGAAACACCATATATTTT.

The chain links TRBV5-4 to TRBJ2-3; D gene uncertain. V was cut by 3 bases and J by 5 bases, with 7 bases left in between. Germline lookup yields CDR1 SGHNT and CDR2 YYREEE (reference sequence). This CDR3 region has 12 residues. The CDR3 is CASSSLLDTQYF. In nucleotides, the CDR3 is TGTGCCAGCAGCTCCCTTCTAGATACGCAGTATTTT. The entire variable domain, with the rest obtained from reference TRBV5-4 and TRBJ2-3, is as follows: ETGVTQSPTHLIKTRGQQVTLRCSSQSGHNTVSWYQQALGQGPQFIFQYYREEENGRGNFPPRFSGLQFPNYSSELNVNALELDDSALYLCASSSLLDTQYFGPGTRLTVL.

Remarks on this clone: The same CDR3 can be traced to other DNA sequences in this sample. The V call is TRBV20-1, the J call TRBJ2-7, with TRBD1 matching over 10 bases. J was trimmed by 4 bases and V by 3 bases; bases with no gene match: 3. This CDR3 has 13 amino acids. In germline, CDR1 is DFQATT, CDR2 SNEGSKA (reference sequence). As DNA, the CDR3 is TGCAGTGCTAGTCGGGGACAGGGGTACGAGCAGTACTTC. Translated, it gives CSASRGQGYEQYF.

The chain carries TRBV9 and TRBJ2-3, with D maybe TRBD1 (5 bases). Trimming shortened V by 1 base and J by 2 bases, and 14 bases separated the two germline ends. Germline V CDR1 and CDR2: SGDLS, YYNGEE. This CDR3 contains 16 residues. CDR3 sequence: CASSVQHQGFTDTQYF. The DNA for the CDR3 is TGTGCCAGCAGCGTACAGCACCAGGGTTTCACAGATACGCAGTATTTT.

The J gene is TRBJ2-7, the V gene TRBV6-5, with TRBD1 identical over 7 bases. V dropped 6 bases and J dropped 1; count of bases not matched to a gene: 6. CDR3 size: 14 residues. Per germline, CDR1 MNHEY and CDR2 SVGAGI. CDR3 sequence: CASRSGTDSYEQYF. The CDR3 DNA reads as TGTGCCAGCAGATCAGGGACAGATTCCTACGAGCAGTACTTC.

The V call is TRBV7-8, the J call TRBJ1-3, with 7 positions matching TRBD1. Germline CDR1 and CDR2: SGHVS and FQNEAQ. The trim removed 2 bases at V and 4 bases at J, leaving 8 bases unmatched. This CDR3 has 16 residues. The chain's CDR3 is CASSLTTGALGNTIYF. For the CDR3, the DNA is TGTGCCAGCAGCTTAACCACAGGGGCTCTCGGAAACACCATATATTTT.

The chain joins TRBV12-3 or TRBV12-4 to TRBJ2-7, with D maybe TRBD1 (7 bases). Trimming stripped 4 bases from V and 7 bases from J, with 11 bases between. The CDR3 covers 12 residues. DNA for the CDR3: TGTGCCAGCAGTTCACAGGGGAGGGAGCAGTACTTC. The encoded protein is CASSSQGREQYF.

The chain carries TRBV11-2 and TRBJ2-2; weak D call: TRBD2 (7 bases). V gave up 5 bases and J gave up 5 bases, with 18 bases separating them. Per germline, CDR1 SGHAT and CDR2 FQNNGV. The CDR3 length is 16 residues. The CDR3 reads CASSATGGQGTGELFF. The CDR3 DNA follows: TGTGCCAGCAGCGCCACGGGGGGACAAGGAACCGGGGAGCTGTTTTTT.

This clone was picked up one time. The rearrangement uses TRBV30 and TRBJ2-1, with TRBD1 matching 8 bases. J lost 7 bases, V lost 4 bases, and 6 bases had no gene match. CDR3 size: 13 residues. CDR1 GTSNPN and CDR2 SVGIG come from the germline V gene (reference sequence). The CDR3 is CAWTPTGANEQFF. In DNA form, the CDR3 reads TGTGCCTGGACCCCGACAGGGGCGAATGAGCAGTTCTTC.

The V and J genes are TRBV25-1 and TRBJ2-7; 9 nucleotides agree with TRBD1. The CDR3 is made up of 17 amino acids. V lost 5 bases and J lost 4; bases outside the gene matches: 15. The V gene's germline CDR1 is MGHDK and CDR2 SYGVNS. CDR3 residues: CASSSNTGQGISYEQYF. CDR3 nucleotide sequence: TGTGCCAGCAGTTCCAATACGGGACAGGGTATTTCGTACGAGCAGTACTTC.

The CDR3 DNA reads TGTGCCAGCAGCTTACCCAGCGGGGTATACAATGAGCAGTTCTTC. Translated: CASSLPSGVYNEQFF. The chain links TRBV5-4 to TRBJ2-1; 7 nucleotides match TRBD2. Germline assignment: CDR1 SGHNT and CDR2 YYREEE (reference sequence). V lost 2 bases to trimming and J lost 4 bases; unmatched junction nucleotides: 6. The CDR3 covers 15 residues.

The V gene is TRBV2, the J gene TRBJ2-7; possibly TRBD1 for D (7 bases). The CDR3 has 14 residues. Germline V CDR1 and CDR2: SNHLY, FYNNEI. V lost 11 bases to trimming and J lost 2 bases, with 19 bases between them. As DNA, the CDR3 is TGTGCCGGGTCCGAGGGGGCTAGCGCCTACGAGCAGTACTTC. It encodes CAGSEGASAYEQYF.

The chain has TRBV5-1 and TRBJ1-2; D is uncertain. The CDR3 sequence is 16 residues long. The ends were cut back, 3 bases at V and 0 bases at J, with 15 bases in the middle. Germline CDR1 is SGHRS and CDR2 is YFSETQ. The CDR3 spells CASSYFEGGANYGYTF. CDR3 DNA: TGCGCCAGCAGCTACTTCGAGGGAGGCGCTAACTATGGCTACACCTTC.

The chain links TRBV29-1 to TRBJ1-5, with a weak D call TRBD1 (6 bases). Trimming left V 4 bases short and J 4 bases short, with 11 bases between. CDR1 is SQVTM, CDR2 ANQGSEA, per germline. This CDR3 region has 13 residues. CDR3 residues: CSVASGVNQPQHF. In nucleotides, the CDR3 is TGCAGCGTTGCTTCAGGGGTGAATCAGCCCCAGCATTTT.

This clone was observed a single time. V is TRBV7-8 and J is TRBJ2-7; 8 bases are a match to TRBD1. The J segment lost 6 bases and the V segment lost 5 bases, leaving 9 bases of the junction unmatched. Germline V gives CDR1 SGHVS, CDR2 FQNEAQ. This CDR3 has 14 residues. The CDR3 sequence is CASSGQGSRGEQYF. The DNA for the CDR3 is TGTGCCAGCAGCGGACAGGGTTCAAGGGGCGAGCAGTACTTC.